What follows is one TCR beta chain and its context. Deletions cut 1 base from V and 4 bases from J, with 11 bases between. Germline V lookup: CDR1 LNHDA, CDR2 SQIVND (reference sequence). This CDR3 has 15 residues. The data originate from a study of blood T cell repertoires in COVID-19. About the study: COVID-19 samples collected from the United States, Italy and Spain covered acute and convalescent phases. In each case, the material was cDNA or gDNA derived from T cells, B-cell-depleted T cells, or PBMCs.

In the original processing: Reference gene primer amplification gave estimated nucleated cell counts. Some clones are missing from TCRdb's copy, which holds only in-frame ones; the method was immunoSEQ multiplex PCR. V and J calls and clone size come straight from that table; D and trimming were deduced from the DNA. The profile shows under 300,000 clones, approximately 88% of them singletons. The receptor's source is a woman aged 40-49 years who had recovered from COVID-19. What was sequenced was peripheral blood. The V call is TRBV19, the J call TRBJ1-5; D is uncertain. The CDR3 DNA reads TGTGCCAGTAGTATAGGCAACCACGGGAATCAGCCCCAGCATTTT. Its translation: CASSIGNHGNQPQHF.